This T cell receptor (delta chain) was captured in a study of Vδ1+ human thymocytes. Study observations and caveats: Thymic delta-chain repertoires held roughly 20% Vdelta2 sequences and few Vdelta3, despite high sort purity. Many TRG clonotypes were shared between donors; TRD repertoires were essentially private. In the thymus, TRG and TRD repertoires looked highly polyclonal with Gaussian CDR3 lengths. The authors advised highly purified populations and single-cell validation.

The sorted cells were CD3+ Vdelta1+ Vdelta2- thymocytes from alphabeta-depleted thymus. As concerns this clone: No antigen is known for it.

The template was reverse-transcribed extracted RNA. The CDR3 regions were amplified by multiplex PCR from V-gene primers to a constant-region primer. TCRdb redid the clone calls on the multiplex PCR reads with CATT. The data hold more than 25,000 delta-chain clones, with 7.4% observed a single time. Germline CDR1 is TSWWSYY and CDR2 is QGS. V was cut by 0 bases and J by 0 bases, with 26 bases left in between. The CDR3 length is 21 residues. V gene TRDV1 combines with J gene TRDJ1; D is unresolved. The sample was Vdelta1+ gamma-delta thymocytes from the thymus. Subset here: FACS-sorted CD3+ TCRalphabeta- TCRVdelta1+ TCRVdelta2- thymocytes. The receptor's source is a girl in the first two years of life who had congenital heart surgery. CDR3: CALGELAKPPVGTRYTDKLIF. The CDR3 nucleotides are TGTGCTCTTGGGGAACTCGCCAAACCCCCGGTGGGAACAAGGTACACCGATAAACTCATCTTT.